These 20 T cell receptor beta chains were all obtained from the same sample, sequenced in a study of blood T cell repertoires in COVID-19. This table comes from immunoSEQ multiplex PCR, and its TCRdb copy is limited to in-frame clones, with some not included. This table holds about 350,000 clones, roughly 87% found once. The specimen sequenced was peripheral blood. These receptors all come from a woman aged 60-70 years with COVID-19, enrolled during active disease.

The chain employs TRBV10-1 and TRBJ1-2, with unresolved D. Trimming took off 0 bases at V and 8 bases at J, with 16 bases between the two ends. Germline V gives CDR1 WNHNN, CDR2 SYGVQD (reference sequence). The CDR3 has 15 amino acids. Written as DNA, the CDR3 is TGCGCCAGCAGTGAGTCAAGTCGTCCGAAGACAGGCTACACCTTC. As protein: CASSESSRPKTGYTF.

The chain carries TRBV4-1 and TRBJ2-2; 9 bases fit TRBD2. The V gene's germline CDR1 is MGHRA and CDR2 YSYEKL. The CDR3 totals 16 residues. The trim removed 0 bases at V and 9 bases at J, leaving 8 bases unmatched. CDR3 in DNA: TGCGCCAGCAGCCAAGATTTCGCGGGGGGGTTCAGGGAGCTGTTTTTT. Residues: CASSQDFAGGFRELFF.

The gene calls are TRBV10-1 and TRBJ1-1; D might be TRBD1 (5 bases). The CDR3 has 16 residues. Trimming removed 6 bases from V and 1 base from J, with 18 bases in between. Germline CDR1 reads WNHNN; CDR2 reads SYGVQD (reference sequence). CDR3 nucleotides: TGCGCCAGCAGGCCGGGGGGGAAGAGGCCGAACACTGAAGCTTTCTTT. Translated, it gives CASRPGGKRPNTEAFF.

Turning to this clone: Other DNA sequences from this sample encode an identical CDR3 as well. The CDR3 here is CASSFGGTEAFF. The CDR3 region has the DNA TGTGCCAGCAGTTTCGGGGGTACTGAAGCTTTCTTT. The chain joins TRBV12-3 or TRBV12-4 to TRBJ1-1; TRBD1 is a possible D gene (5 bases). This CDR3 has 12 residues. The V and J ends lost 3 bases and 5 bases respectively, with 7 bases between them.

The V and J genes are TRBV5-1 and TRBJ1-6; 10 bases match TRBD1. The CDR3 consists of 16 residues. Trimming at V came to 5 bases and at J to 0 bases, leaving 2 bases not matched to a gene. CDR1 SGHRS and CDR2 YFSETQ come from the germline V gene. The CDR3 region has the DNA TGCGCCAGCAGGGGACAGGGGAGCTCCTATAATTCACCCCTCCACTTT. Translated: CASRGQGSSYNSPLHF.

The CDR3 DNA follows: TGTGCCAGCAGCGTGGGAGGTCGGGCAGGGAGCACTGAAGCTTTCTTT. It translates to CASSVGGRAGSTEAFF. The genes are TRBV9 and TRBJ1-1, with D possibly being TRBD1 (5 bases). Trimming shortened V by 2 bases and J by 4 bases, and 18 bases separated the two germline ends. Per germline, CDR1 SGDLS and CDR2 YYNGEE. There are 16 residues in the CDR3.

The sample holds one count of this clone. The CDR3 DNA sequence: TGCGCCAGCAGTCGCTCTCGGGGGTGCCAGCCCCAGCATTTT. Protein product: CASSRSRGCQPQHF. J is TRBJ1-5 and V is TRBV23-1; D may be TRBD1 (5 bases). Being an ORF, TRBV23-1 has a function that is uncertain. V was shortened by 4 bases and J by 7 bases, with 14 bases between the two germline ends. The CDR3 extends over 14 amino acids.

Worth noting for this clone: A much larger clone lies a single base off, so this may be a read error. The rearrangement uses TRBV6-5 and TRBJ1-2; D perhaps matches TRBD1 (5 bases). Looked up from germline, CDR1 is MNHEY and CDR2 is SVGAGI. The germline V and J ends were trimmed by 6 bases and 2 bases, with 10 bases remaining between them. This CDR3 has 13 residues. CDR3: CASRPQGNYGYTF. The CDR3 region has the DNA TGTGCCAGCAGGCCCCAGGGAAACTATGGCTACACCTTC.

Comment on this clone: Other DNA sequences of this sample code for an identical CDR3. The CDR3 sequence is CASSPSENYGYTF. CDR3 nucleotides: TGTGCCAGCTCACCAAGTGAGAACTATGGCTACACCTTC. The J gene is TRBJ1-2, the V gene TRBV18, with D unclear. This CDR3 spans 13 amino acids. The V gene's germline CDR1 is KGHSH and CDR2 LQKENI. The V gene lost 2 bases and the J gene lost 2 bases, with 6 bases spanning the gap.

The chain uses TRBV5-5 and TRBJ1-5; D is perhaps TRBD1 (5 bases). The CDR3 runs to 13 residues. The ends were cut back, 2 bases at V and 5 bases at J, with 8 bases in the middle. Per the germline V gene, CDR1 is SGHKS and CDR2 is YYEKEE (reference sequence). The CDR3 DNA reads TGTGCCAGCAGCTTAGACAGTTATCAGCCCCAGCATTTT. This sequence encodes CASSLDSYQPQHF.

This chain connects TRBV28 to TRBJ1-1; D possibly corresponds to TRBD1 (5 bases). Trimming shortened V by 3 bases and J by 2 bases, and 10 bases separated the two germline ends. The CDR3 sequence is 14 residues long. Per the germline V gene, CDR1 is MDHEN and CDR2 is SYDVKM. The CDR3 DNA reads as TGTGCCAGCAGTTTGAGACAGATAAACACTGAAGCTTTCTTT. This sequence encodes CASSLRQINTEAFF.

CDR3 nucleotides: TGTGCCAGCAGCTTAACAGGGATAAACGAGCAGTACTTC. Its protein is CASSLTGINEQYF. V usage is TRBV7-9 and J usage is TRBJ2-7; D possibly corresponds to TRBD1 (6 bases). Germline CDR1 is SEHNR and CDR2 is FQNEAQ (reference sequence). The CDR3 loop spans 13 amino acids. V gave up 2 bases and J gave up 5 bases, with 10 bases separating them.

The CDR3 region has the DNA TGTGCCAGCAGCTCGAGACAGGATAATTCACCCCTCCACTTT. Amino acid sequence: CASSSRQDNSPLHF. This sequence joins TRBV5-4 and TRBJ1-6; TRBD1 might be the D (6 bases). Germline CDR1 reads SGHNT; CDR2 reads YYREEE (reference sequence). The V and J ends lost 3 bases and 5 bases respectively, with 9 bases between them. This CDR3 contains 14 residues.

The V call is TRBV6-5, the J call TRBJ2-1; D gene ambiguous. This CDR3 has 15 residues. Trimming removed 4 bases from V and 5 bases from J, with 15 bases in between. The germline V gene encodes CDR1 MNHEY and CDR2 SVGAGI. CDR3 region: CASSSPSGTDNEQFF. CDR3 in DNA: TGTGCCAGCAGTTCCCCCTCGGGTACGGACAATGAGCAGTTCTTC.

The chain combines TRBV11-2 with TRBJ2-5; 11 positions agree with TRBD2. Germline CDR1 reads SGHAT; CDR2 reads FQNNGV. The V and J ends lost 5 bases and 3 bases, in that order; junction bases with no gene match: 5. This CDR3 is built from 15 residues. CDR3 loop: CASSPRLAGKETQYF. Written as DNA, the CDR3 is TGTGCCAGCAGCCCCCGACTAGCGGGGAAAGAGACCCAGTACTTC. Supplemented by reference TRBV11-2 and TRBJ2-5, the full variable domain reads EAGVAQSPRYKIIEKRQSVAFWCNPISGHATLYWYQQILGQGPKLLIQFQNNGVVDDSQLPKDRFSAERLKGVDSTLKIQPAKLEDSAVYLCASSPRLAGKETQYFGPGTRLLVL.

The V and J genes are TRBV15 and TRBJ1-6; D possibly corresponds to TRBD1 (6 bases). The CDR3 is 15 amino acids. CDR1 and CDR2 from the germline V gene are LNHNV and YYDKDF (reference sequence). V lost 0 bases and J lost 8, with 11 bases in between. The CDR3 DNA reads as TGTGCCACCAGCAGAGATATCAGGGGCTATTCACCCCTCCACTTT. It yields the protein CATSRDIRGYSPLHF.

This chain connects TRBV2 to TRBJ1-5; 10 bases fit TRBD1. V lost 3 bases to trimming and J lost 6 bases; unmatched junction nucleotides: 5. The CDR3 runs 15 residues. Germline CDR1 SNHLY, CDR2 FYNNEI. DNA for the CDR3: TGTGCCAGCAGTGACAGGACAGGGGGTCTTCAGCCCCAGCATTTT. It is translated as CASSDRTGGLQPQHF. The full variable domain, in which reference TRBV2 and TRBJ1-5 provide the parts outside the CDR3, is EPEVTQTPSHQVTQMGQEVILRCVPISNHLYFYWYRQILGQKVEFLVSFYNNEISEKSEIFDDQFSVERPDGSNFTLKIRSTKLEDSAMYFCASSDRTGGLQPQHFGDGTRLSIL.

The CDR3 bases are TGTGCCAGCACCCCGCAGGGTGGGAATACGCAGTATTTT. Translating gives CASTPQGGNTQYF. The V call is TRBV9, the J call TRBJ2-3; a weak D match, TRBD1 (5 bases). Germline V CDR1 and CDR2: SGDLS, YYNGEE. CDR3 length: 13 residues. The germline V and J ends were trimmed by 6 bases and 7 bases, with 15 bases remaining between them.

CDR3 nucleotide sequence: TGTGCCAGCTCCCACGGAGCGGGGACCTACAATGAGCAGTTCTTC. It codes for CASSHGAGTYNEQFF. The V call is TRBV9, the J call TRBJ2-1; 7 nucleotides line up with TRBD2. Germline trimming cut 7 bases from V and 2 bases from J; bases unmatched to any gene: 9. The CDR3 extends over 15 amino acids. CDR1 SGDLS and CDR2 YYNGEE come from the germline V gene.

V is TRBV5-1 and J is TRBJ1-1; TRBD1 might be the D (5 bases). CDR1 SGHRS and CDR2 YFSETQ come from the germline V gene. The CDR3 loop spans 13 amino acids. V shed 4 bases and J shed 3 bases, with 10 bases lying between them. CDR3 in DNA: TGCGCCAGCAGCCATCGGGGGGACACTGAAGCTTTCTTT. This translates into CASSHRGDTEAFF.